This T cell receptor beta chain is from a study of radiation and T cells in renal cell carcinoma. TCRdb keeps only in-frame clones here, not all; method: immunoSEQ multiplex PCR. The data hold 40,000 to 50,000 clones, with 65% to 90% observed a single time. As to time point: baseline pretreatment blood. Documented treatment: 15 Gy SBRT to primary tumor, nephrectomy 4 weeks later. The CDR3 sequence is 15 residues long. Trimming took off 6 bases at V and 3 bases at J, with 17 bases between the two ends. In germline, CDR1 is SNHLY, CDR2 FYNNEI. The TCR was taken from a woman between 70 and 85 years old with renal cell carcinoma. The rearrangement uses TRBV2 and TRBJ2-5; tentative D call: TRBD2 (6 bases). Sequencing used blood, obtained from a patient whose treatment included radiotherapy and nephrectomy. CDR3 sequence: CASSATRWAEETQYF. CDR3 in DNA: TGTGCCAGCAGCGCGACTAGATGGGCCGAAGAGACCCAGTACTTC.